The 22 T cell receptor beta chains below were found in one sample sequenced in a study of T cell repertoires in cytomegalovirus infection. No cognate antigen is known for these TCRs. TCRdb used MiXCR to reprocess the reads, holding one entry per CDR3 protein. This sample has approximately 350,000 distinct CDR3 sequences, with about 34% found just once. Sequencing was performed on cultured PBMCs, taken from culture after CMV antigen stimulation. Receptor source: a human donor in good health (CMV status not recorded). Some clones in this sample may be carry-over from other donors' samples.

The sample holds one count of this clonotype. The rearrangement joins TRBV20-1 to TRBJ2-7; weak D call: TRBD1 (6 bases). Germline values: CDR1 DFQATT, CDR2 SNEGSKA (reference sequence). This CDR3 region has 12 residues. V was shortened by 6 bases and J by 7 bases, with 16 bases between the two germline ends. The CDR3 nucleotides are TGCAGTGCACCGGACAGTCCCTGGGAGCAGTACTTC. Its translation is CSAPDSPWEQYF.

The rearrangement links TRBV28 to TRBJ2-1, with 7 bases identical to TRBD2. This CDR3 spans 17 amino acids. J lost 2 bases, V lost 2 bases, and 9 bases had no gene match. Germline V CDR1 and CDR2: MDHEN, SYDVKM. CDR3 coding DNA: TGTGCCAGCAGTTTAAACAGCGGGGTCCCCGCCTACAATGAGCAGTTCTTC. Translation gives CASSLNSGVPAYNEQFF. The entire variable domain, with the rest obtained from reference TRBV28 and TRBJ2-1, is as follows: DVKVTQSSRYLVKRTGEKVFLECVQDMDHENMFWYRQDPGLGLRLIYFSYDVKMKEKGDIPEGYSVSREKKERFSLILESASTNQTSMYLCASSLNSGVPAYNEQFFGPGTRLTVL.

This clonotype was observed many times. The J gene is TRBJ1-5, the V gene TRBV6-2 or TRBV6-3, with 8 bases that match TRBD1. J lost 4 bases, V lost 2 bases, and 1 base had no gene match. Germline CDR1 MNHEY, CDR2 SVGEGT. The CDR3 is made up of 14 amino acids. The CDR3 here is CASSYGQGNQPQHF. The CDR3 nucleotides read TGTGCCAGCAGTTACGGACAGGGAAATCAGCCCCAGCATTTT.

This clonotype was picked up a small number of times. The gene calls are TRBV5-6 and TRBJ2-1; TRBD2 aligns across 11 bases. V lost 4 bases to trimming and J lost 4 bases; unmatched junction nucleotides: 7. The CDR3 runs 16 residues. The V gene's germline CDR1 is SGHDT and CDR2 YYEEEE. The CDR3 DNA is TGTGCCAGCAGCGACGAAACTAGCGGGGGATACAATGAGCAGTTCTTC. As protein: CASSDETSGGYNEQFF. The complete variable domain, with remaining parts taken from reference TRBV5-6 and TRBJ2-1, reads DAGVTQSPTHLIKTRGQQVTLRCSPKSGHDTVSWYQQALGQGPQFIFQYYEEEERQRGNFPDRFSGHQFPNYSSELNVNALLLGDSALYLCASSDETSGGYNEQFFGPGTRLTVL.

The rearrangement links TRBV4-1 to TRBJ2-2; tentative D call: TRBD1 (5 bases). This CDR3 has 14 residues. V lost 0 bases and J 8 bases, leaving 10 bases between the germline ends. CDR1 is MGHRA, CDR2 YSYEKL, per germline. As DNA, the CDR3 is TGCGCCAGCAGCCAAGACAGGACATCGGGGGAGCTGTTTTTT. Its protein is CASSQDRTSGELFF.

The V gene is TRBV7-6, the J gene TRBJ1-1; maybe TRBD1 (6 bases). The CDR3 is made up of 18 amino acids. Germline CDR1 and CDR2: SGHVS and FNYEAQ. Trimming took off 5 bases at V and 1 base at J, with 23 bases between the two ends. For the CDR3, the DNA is TGTGCCAGCAGCAGAAACCACCGACTGACAGGCGAGAACACTGAAGCTTTCTTT. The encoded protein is CASSRNHRLTGENTEAFF. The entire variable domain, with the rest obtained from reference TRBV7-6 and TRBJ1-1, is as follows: GAGVSQSPRYKVTKRGQDVALRCDPISGHVSLYWYRQALGQGPEFLTYFNYEAQQDKSGLPNDRFSAERPEGSISTLTIQRTEQRDSAMYRCASSRNHRLTGENTEAFFGQGTRLTVV.

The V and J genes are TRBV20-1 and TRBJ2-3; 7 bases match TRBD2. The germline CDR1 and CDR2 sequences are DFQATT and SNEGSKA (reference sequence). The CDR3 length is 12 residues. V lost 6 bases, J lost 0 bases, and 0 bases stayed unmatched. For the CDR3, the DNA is TGCAGTGCGGGGGGGAGCACAGATACGCAGTATTTT. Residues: CSAGGSTDTQYF.

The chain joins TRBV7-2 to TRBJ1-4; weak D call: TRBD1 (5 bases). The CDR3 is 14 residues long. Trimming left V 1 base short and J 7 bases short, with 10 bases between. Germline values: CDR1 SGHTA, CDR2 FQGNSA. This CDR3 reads CASSLGGASEKLFF. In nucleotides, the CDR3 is TGTGCCAGCAGCTTAGGAGGGGCGAGTGAAAAACTGTTTTTT.

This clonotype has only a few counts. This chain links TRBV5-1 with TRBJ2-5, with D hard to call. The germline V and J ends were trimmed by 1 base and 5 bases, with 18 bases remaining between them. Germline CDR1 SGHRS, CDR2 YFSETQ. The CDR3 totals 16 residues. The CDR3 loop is CASSLRPALDGETQYF. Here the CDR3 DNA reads TGCGCCAGCAGCTTGAGGCCGGCTCTGGATGGTGAGACCCAGTACTTC.

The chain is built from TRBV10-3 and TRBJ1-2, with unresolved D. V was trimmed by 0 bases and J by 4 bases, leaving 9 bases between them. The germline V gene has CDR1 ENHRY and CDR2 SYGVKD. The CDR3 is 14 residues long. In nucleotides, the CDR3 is TGTGCCATCAGTGAGTCGCGACCGCCCTATGGCTACACCTTC. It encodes CAISESRPPYGYTF.

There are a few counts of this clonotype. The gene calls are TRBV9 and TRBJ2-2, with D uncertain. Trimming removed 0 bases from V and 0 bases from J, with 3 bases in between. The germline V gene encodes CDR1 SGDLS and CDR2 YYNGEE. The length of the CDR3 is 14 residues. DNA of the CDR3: TGTGCCAGCAGCGTAGGACCGAACACCGGGGAGCTGTTTTTT. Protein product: CASSVGPNTGELFF.

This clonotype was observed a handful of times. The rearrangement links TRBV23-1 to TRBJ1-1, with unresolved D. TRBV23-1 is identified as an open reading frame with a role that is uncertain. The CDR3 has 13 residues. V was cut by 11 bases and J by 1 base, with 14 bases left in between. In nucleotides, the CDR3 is TGCGCCGACCTGTTTTCCCGGAACACTGAAGCTTTCTTT. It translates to CADLFSRNTEAFF.

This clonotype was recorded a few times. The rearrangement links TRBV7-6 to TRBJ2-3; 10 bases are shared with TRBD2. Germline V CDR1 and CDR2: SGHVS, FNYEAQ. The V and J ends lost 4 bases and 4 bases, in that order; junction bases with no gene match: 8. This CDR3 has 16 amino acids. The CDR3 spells CASSSILAGVPDTQYF. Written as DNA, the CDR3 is TGTGCCAGCAGCTCAATCCTAGCGGGAGTGCCAGATACGCAGTATTTT.

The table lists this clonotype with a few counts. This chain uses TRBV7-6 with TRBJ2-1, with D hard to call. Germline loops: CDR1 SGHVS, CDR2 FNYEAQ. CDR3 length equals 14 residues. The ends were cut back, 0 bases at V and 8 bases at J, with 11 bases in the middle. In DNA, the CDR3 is TGTGCCAGCAGCTTAGCCTTCCTAGGCGATGAGCAGTTCTTC. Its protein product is CASSLAFLGDEQFF.

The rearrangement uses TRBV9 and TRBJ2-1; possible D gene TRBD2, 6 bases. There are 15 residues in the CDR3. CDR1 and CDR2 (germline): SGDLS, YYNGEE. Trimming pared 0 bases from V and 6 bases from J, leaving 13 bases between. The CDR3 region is CASSVDTSPGNEQFF. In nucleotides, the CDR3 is TGTGCCAGCAGCGTAGATACTAGCCCGGGCAATGAGCAGTTCTTC.

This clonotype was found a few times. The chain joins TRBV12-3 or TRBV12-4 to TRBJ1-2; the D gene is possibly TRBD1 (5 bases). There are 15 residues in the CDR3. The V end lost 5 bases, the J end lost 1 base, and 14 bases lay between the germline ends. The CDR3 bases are TGTGCCAGCAGTCCCCACGGGGCCCTTAACTATGGCTACACCTTC. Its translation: CASSPHGALNYGYTF.

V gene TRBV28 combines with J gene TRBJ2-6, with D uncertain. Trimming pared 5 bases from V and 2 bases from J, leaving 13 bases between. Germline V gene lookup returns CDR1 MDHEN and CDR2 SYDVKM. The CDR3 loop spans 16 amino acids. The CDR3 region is CASSPWRGPGANVLTF. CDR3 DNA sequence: TGTGCCAGCAGTCCGTGGCGCGGACCTGGGGCCAACGTCCTGACTTTC.

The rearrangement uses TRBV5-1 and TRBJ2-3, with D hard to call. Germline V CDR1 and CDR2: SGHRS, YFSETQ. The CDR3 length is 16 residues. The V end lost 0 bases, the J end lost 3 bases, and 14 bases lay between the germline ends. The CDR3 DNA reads TGCGCCAGCAGCTTGGGACTCGAACTGGTGACAGATACGCAGTATTTT. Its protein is CASSLGLELVTDTQYF.

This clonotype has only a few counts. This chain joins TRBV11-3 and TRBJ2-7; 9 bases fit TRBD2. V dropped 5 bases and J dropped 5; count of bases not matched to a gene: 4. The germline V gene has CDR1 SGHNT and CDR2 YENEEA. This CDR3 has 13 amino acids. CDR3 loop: CASSRGGGHEQYF. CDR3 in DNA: TGTGCCAGCAGCCGCGGGGGGGGCCACGAGCAGTACTTC.

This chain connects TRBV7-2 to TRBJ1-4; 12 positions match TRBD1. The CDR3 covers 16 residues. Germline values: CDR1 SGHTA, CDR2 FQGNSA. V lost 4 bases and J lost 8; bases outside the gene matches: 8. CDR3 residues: CASSWGQGARGEKLFF. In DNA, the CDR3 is TGTGCCAGCAGCTGGGGACAGGGGGCGCGGGGAGAAAAACTGTTTTTT.

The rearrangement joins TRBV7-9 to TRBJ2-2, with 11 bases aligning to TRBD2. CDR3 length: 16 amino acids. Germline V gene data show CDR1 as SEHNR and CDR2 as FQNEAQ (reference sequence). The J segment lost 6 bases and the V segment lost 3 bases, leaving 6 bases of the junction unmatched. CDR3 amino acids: CASSFTSGSGAGELFF. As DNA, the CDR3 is TGTGCCAGCAGCTTCACTAGCGGGAGTGGGGCCGGGGAGCTGTTTTTT.

CDR3 DNA: TGTGCCAGCAGCCCGTCCAGGGGGGTTAACTATGGCTACACCTTC. It codes for CASSPSRGVNYGYTF. The chain joins TRBV7-8 to TRBJ1-2; 7 bases match TRBD1. This CDR3 has 15 amino acids. CDR1 SGHVS and CDR2 FQNEAQ come from the germline V gene. The J segment lost 1 base and the V segment lost 5 bases, leaving 7 bases of the junction unmatched.